The sequence of this T cell receptor (beta chain) was determined in a study of Tregs in tolerant kidney transplant recipients. Notes on the study in general: Donor-specific Treg expansion exceeded global Treg expansion in tolerant patients, suggesting antigen drive. Biological reproducibility was not directly addressed in this study.

V was shortened by 5 bases and J by 2 bases, with 10 bases between the two germline ends. Germline assignment: CDR1 ENHRY and CDR2 SYGVKD. The CDR3 length is 13 residues. Points on this clone: Its antigen is not identified. The read gets to within 3 residues of the CDR3 end, and the germline J gene fills in the rest.

Related graft donors supplied nonmyeloablative bone marrow transplants, and mixed chimerism was transient. Here immunoSEQ multiplex PCR was the method, and the copy in TCRdb shows in-frame clones only, minus some. The ten top clones account for roughly 27%, within a sample of about 11,000 clones. Sequences were derived from CD8+ T cells from blood (PBMCs), sampled 24 months after the transplant. The chain is built from TRBV10-3 and TRBJ2-7; D is possibly TRBD1 (6 bases). The receptor comes from a human patient who received a combined kidney and bone marrow transplant. Some of the T cells may derive from the graft donor. CDR3 in amino acids: CAISPGQTYEQYF. Incomplete CDR3 DNA: TGTGCCATCAGTCCGGGACAAACCTACGAG.